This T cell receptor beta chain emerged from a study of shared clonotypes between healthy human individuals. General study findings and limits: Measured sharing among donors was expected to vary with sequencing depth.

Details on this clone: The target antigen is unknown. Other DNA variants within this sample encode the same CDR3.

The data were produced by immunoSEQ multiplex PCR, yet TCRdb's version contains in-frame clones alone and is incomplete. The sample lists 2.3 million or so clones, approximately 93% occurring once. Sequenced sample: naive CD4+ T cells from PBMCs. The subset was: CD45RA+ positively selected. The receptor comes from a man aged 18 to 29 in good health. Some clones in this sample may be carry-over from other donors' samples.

This CDR3 reads CASSDRVDQPQHF. The CDR3 nucleotides are TGTGCCAGTAGTGACAGGGTCGATCAGCCCCAGCATTTT. The gene calls are TRBV19 and TRBJ1-5; 7 bases match TRBD1. Looked up from germline, CDR1 is LNHDA and CDR2 is SQIVND (reference sequence). V was pared by 5 bases and J by 5 bases, with 3 bases of the junction left unmatched. The CDR3 covers 13 residues.